The TCR beta chain under discussion was sequenced for a study of cytomegalovirus exposure and HLA in healthy donors. Findings of the study overall: Presence/absence analyses rested on an assumption that sequencing depth was roughly uniform across donors. HLA restriction was apparent for most CMV-associated TCR beta chains in a later analysis. Later analysis identified several of the most significant clusters that appeared linked to common viral pathogens.

About this clone itself: Antigen unknown.

Between the trimmed V and J ends, which lost 1 base and 5 bases, there was a span of 14 bases. The CDR3 loop spans 15 amino acids. The V gene's germline CDR1 is LNHDA and CDR2 SQIVND (reference sequence). The PCR was carried out with 60 Vbeta primers and 13 Jbeta primers. This table comes from immunoSEQ multiplex PCR, and its TCRdb copy is limited to in-frame clones, with some not included. The data contain over 130,000 clones, about four fifths of them singletons. V gene TRBV19 combines with J gene TRBJ1-1; possibly TRBD1 for D (6 bases). This TCR was sampled from a human donor in good health. Material: PBMCs. The CDR3 coding sequence is TGTGCCAGTAGTATAGTAGCAGGGGTGAGGACTGAAGCTTTCTTT. It codes for CASSIVAGVRTEAFF.